This T cell receptor (beta chain) emerged from a study of esophageal squamous cell carcinoma under preoperative chemotherapy. Time point described: after preoperative PTX-NDP chemotherapy. TCRdb reprocessed the PCR reads via MiXCR and lists one record per CDR3 protein. The sample lists roughly 30,000 distinct CDR3 sequences, around 50% seen once, with 20% to 25% in the top ten. Study results and caveats: Peripheral T cells migrating into the tumor appeared to partly supply post-treatment tumor-infiltrating lymphocytes.

By share of the sample, this clonotype is medium-sized. The antigen is unknown. Germline values: CDR1 SGHVS, CDR2 FQNEAQ. The CDR3 runs to 17 residues. V shed 5 bases, J shed 4 bases, and the junction held 10 bases outside the gene matches. The specimen was obtained from a patient given preoperative chemotherapy. The chain combines TRBV7-8 with TRBJ2-5; 13 nucleotides match TRBD2. The TCR was taken from a human donor with esophageal squamous cell carcinoma. The donor label of this sample is uncertain. The CDR3 coding sequence is TGTGCCAGCAGCCAGAGACCGGGACTAGCGGGGTTAGAGACCCAGTACTTC. This encodes CASSQRPGLAGLETQYF.